This T cell receptor beta chain was documented in a study of OX40 agonist ivuxolimab in advanced cancers. Germline values: CDR1 GTSNPN, CDR2 SVGIG (reference sequence). The CDR3 extends over 15 amino acids. This clone was counted once. Some clones are missing from TCRdb's copy, which holds only in-frame ones; the method was immunoSEQ multiplex PCR. The profile shows around 140,000 clones, about nine tenths of them singletons. The chain couples TRBV30 to TRBJ1-3; 8 nucleotides match TRBD1. The source material was CD4+ or CD8+ T cells sorted from blood, sampled in a trial of the OX40 agonist ivuxolimab. This TCR came from an adult with an advanced solid tumor such as melanoma, head and neck, liver or kidney cancer. CDR3 bases: TGTGCTTACAGGGGGGGCGATACCTCTGGAAACACCATATATTTT. Protein product: CAYRGGDTSGNTIYF.